This TCR beta chain originates from a study of spatial heterogeneity in lung cancer. At the level of the study: TCR transcript counts in tumor regions correlated strongly with a T cell module score from matched bulk RNA-seq. Study results and limitations: Expanded TCRs that were ubiquitous or regional had counts tracking ubiquitous and regional nonsynonymous mutations, respectively. Intratumoral expanded alpha and beta TCR counts were found to track tumor mutation counts.

The CDR3 totals 15 residues. Germline V gene data show CDR1 as MNHEY and CDR2 as SVGAGI. Trimming left V 8 bases short and J 2 bases short, with 15 bases between. This clonotype was seen ten or more times. The antigen remains unidentified. Described time point: sample taken at primary tumor resection. Sequencing covered unsorted whole RNA taken from tumor, nontumor lung or frozen PBMC. Using its own MiXCR run on the 5' RACE reads, TCRdb lists one record per CDR3 protein. The sample carries around 100,000 distinct CDR3 sequences, about 4.6% recorded once. The sequenced sample was lung tumor tissue, obtained at surgery. The sequence was collected from a male donor with early-stage non-small cell lung cancer. The gene calls are TRBV6-5 and TRBJ2-2; D call uncertain. The CDR3 sequence: CASLPTMYNTGELFF. In nucleotides, the CDR3 is TGTGCCAGCTTGCCGACAATGTATAACACCGGGGAGCTGTTTTTT.